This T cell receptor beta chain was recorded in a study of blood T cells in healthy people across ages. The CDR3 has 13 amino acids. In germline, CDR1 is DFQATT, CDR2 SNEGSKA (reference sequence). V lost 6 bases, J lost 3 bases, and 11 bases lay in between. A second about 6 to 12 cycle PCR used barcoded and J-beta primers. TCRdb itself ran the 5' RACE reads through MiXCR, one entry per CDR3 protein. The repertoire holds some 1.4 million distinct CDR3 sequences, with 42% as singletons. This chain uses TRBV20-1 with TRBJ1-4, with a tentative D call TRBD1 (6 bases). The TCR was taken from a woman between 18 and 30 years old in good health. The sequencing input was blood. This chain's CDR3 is CSAQGRPNEKLFF. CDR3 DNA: TGCAGTGCGCAGGGGAGGCCTAATGAAAAACTGTTTTTT.